The rows below give T cell receptor beta chains drawn from one sample of a study of Ad26.COV2.S vaccination and SARS-CoV-2 variants. Clones were read by immunoSEQ multiplex PCR, and TCRdb kept only the in-frame ones, dropping some. The repertoire holds about 350,000 clones, with roughly 85% as singletons. The source was peripheral blood, collected in a trial of Ad26.COV2.S vaccine versus placebo. Receptors originate from a person aged 18-60 years who received the Ad26.COV2.S COVID-19 vaccine or a placebo. Both conserved end residues are part of each CDR3. A D gene is named only where the DNA matches it firmly. A row's size may be missing; if present it is once, few, many or a size class.

v_gene	j_gene	d_gene	len	abundance	CDR3aa	CDR3nt
TRBV5-6	TRBJ1-6	NA	16	NA	CASSLVGGTQNSPLHF	TGTGCCAGCAGCTTGGTTGGGGGCACACAAAATTCACCCCTCCACTTT
TRBV7-9	TRBJ2-7	NA	15	NA	CASSLQGGGYTEQYF	TGTGCCAGCAGCTTACAGGGAGGGGGGTATACGGAGCAGTACTTC
TRBV7-9	TRBJ2-3	TRBD2	17	NA	CASSPKISGASTDTQYF	TGTGCCAGCAGCCCCAAGATTAGCGGGGCCAGCACAGATACGCAGTATTTT
TRBV28	TRBJ1-5	TRBD1	12	NA	CASKPGGQPQHF	TGTGCCAGCAAGCCAGGGGGACAGCCCCAGCATTTT
TRBV5-5	TRBJ1-5	NA	15	NA	CASSLGPVSNQPQHF	TGTGCCAGCAGCTTGGGCCCAGTAAGCAATCAGCCCCAGCATTTT
TRBV29-1	TRBJ2-1	NA	11	NA	CSDRGTNEQFF	TGCAGCGACCGGGGGACCAATGAGCAGTTCTTC
TRBV9	TRBJ2-3	TRBD2	16	NA	CASSVGGTSWADTQYF	TGTGCCAGCAGCGTAGGGGGGACTAGCTGGGCAGATACGCAGTATTTT
TRBV6-6	TRBJ1-5	NA	16	NA	CASSYQGRRSNQPQHF	TGTGCCAGCAGTTATCAGGGTAGGAGGAGCAATCAGCCCCAGCATTTT
TRBV2	TRBJ2-7	NA	13	NA	CASIKDGIYEQYF	TGTGCCAGCATCAAAGACGGAATCTACGAGCAGTACTTC
TRBV21-1	TRBJ2-1	NA	19	once	CASSLSTGVGGSAYNEQFF	TGTGCCAGCAGCCTAAGTACAGGAGTAGGAGGGAGTGCTTACAATGAGCAGTTCTTC
TRBV11-3	TRBJ2-3	NA	14	NA	CASSFGGSTDTQYF	TGTGCCAGCAGCTTCGGGGGCAGCACAGATACGCAGTATTTT
TRBV28	TRBJ1-2	NA	16	NA	CASSPADATANYGYTF	TGTGCCAGCAGTCCTGCTGATGCGACAGCTAACTATGGCTACACCTTC
TRBV9	TRBJ1-2	NA	12	NA	CASSVTGVGYTF	TGTGCCAGCAGCGTAACGGGGGTAGGCTACACCTTC
TRBV2	TRBJ2-5	NA	13	once	CASSEIGIETQYF	TGTGCCAGCAGTGAGATAGGGATAGAGACCCAGTACTTC
TRBV19	TRBJ1-2	NA	11	NA	CASSGPPADTF	TGTGCCAGTAGTGGGCCGCCGGCGGACACCTTC
TRBV2	TRBJ2-1	NA	13	NA	CASKREFGGEQFF	TGTGCCAGCAAACGGGAGTTCGGAGGTGAGCAGTTCTTC